Each of the 5 T cell receptor beta chains below was sequenced from the same sample in a study of technical replicates of blood from several donors. The repertoire was sequenced with immunoSEQ multiplex PCR; TCRdb's copy has only in-frame clones and lacks some. The sample lists tens of thousands of clones; approximately 91% were seen once. Sequenced input: PBMCs. These receptors originate from a human donor in good health. Some clones in this sample may be carry-over from other donors' samples.

This clone has just one count. The CDR3 DNA sequence: TGCGCCAGCAGCCAACGCTTAGGATCGGGCGGGAGAAAGGACAATGAGCAGTTCTTC. It translates to CASSQRLGSGGRKDNEQFF. The chain is built from TRBV4-3 and TRBJ2-1; 7 nucleotides agree with TRBD2. V was pared by 2 bases and J by 5 bases, with 18 bases of the junction left unmatched. Germline V gene data show CDR1 as LGHNA and CDR2 as YSLEER. CDR3 length equals 19 residues.

The chain is built from TRBV7-9 and TRBJ1-1, with a tentative D call TRBD1 (5 bases). V shed 1 base and J shed 0 bases, with 6 bases lying between them. Germline V gene sequence: CDR1 SEHNR, CDR2 FQNEAQ (reference sequence). The length of the CDR3 is 14 residues. CDR3 nucleotide sequence: TGTGCCAGCAGCTTAGGGGGCTTGAACACTGAAGCTTTCTTT. Amino acid sequence: CASSLGGLNTEAFF.

The rearrangement uses TRBV4-1 and TRBJ1-5, with D unresolved. Germline CDR1 reads MGHRA; CDR2 reads YSYEKL. This CDR3 is 13 amino acids long. Trimming removed 0 bases from V and 7 bases from J, with 7 bases in between. CDR3 in DNA: TGCGCCAGCAGCCAAGATTTGGAGCAGCCCCAGCATTTT. Amino acid sequence: CASSQDLEQPQHF.

This chain joins TRBV7-6 and TRBJ1-4, with TRBD1 matching 7 bases. The CDR3 length is 15 residues. From germline, CDR1 is SGHVS and CDR2 FNYEAQ. V was clipped by 4 bases and J by 7 bases; unmatched bases: 9. CDR3 sequence: CASSSTGTAVEKLFF. CDR3 DNA: TGTGCCAGCAGCTCAACCGGGACAGCGGTTGAAAAACTGTTTTTT.

The genes are TRBV4-3 and TRBJ2-7; D is unclear. Trimming took off 0 bases at V and 2 bases at J, with 11 bases between the two ends. CDR3 length equals 15 residues. The germline V gene has CDR1 LGHNA and CDR2 YSLEER. This chain's CDR3 is CASSQDPGGPYEQYF. CDR3 nucleotide sequence: TGCGCCAGCAGCCAAGATCCCGGCGGTCCCTACGAGCAGTACTTC.